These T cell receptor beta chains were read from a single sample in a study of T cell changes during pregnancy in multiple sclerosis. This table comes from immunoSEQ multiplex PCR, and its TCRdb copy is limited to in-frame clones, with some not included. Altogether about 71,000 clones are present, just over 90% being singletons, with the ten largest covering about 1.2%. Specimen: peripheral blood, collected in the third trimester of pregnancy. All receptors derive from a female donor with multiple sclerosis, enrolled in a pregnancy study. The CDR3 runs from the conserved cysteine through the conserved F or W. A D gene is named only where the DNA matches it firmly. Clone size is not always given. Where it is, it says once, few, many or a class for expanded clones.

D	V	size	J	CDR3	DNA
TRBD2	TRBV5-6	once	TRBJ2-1	CASSSLAGGSNEQFF	TGTGCCAGCAGCTCGCTAGCGGGAGGTTCCAATGAGCAGTTCTTC
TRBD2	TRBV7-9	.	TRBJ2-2	CASSLEAGDTGELFF	TGTGCCAGCAGCTTAGAAGCGGGAGACACCGGGGAGCTGTTTTTT
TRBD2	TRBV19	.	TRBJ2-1	CASSGQGTSGSLFNEQFF	TGTGCCAGTTCGGGACAGGGGACTAGCGGGAGTCTTTTCAATGAGCAGTTCTTC
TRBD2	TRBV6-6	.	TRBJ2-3	CASSYERGLASDTQYF	TGTGCCAGCAGTTACGAGCGGGGACTAGCCTCCGATACGCAGTATTTT
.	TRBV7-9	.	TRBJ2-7	CASSLDPGKLPYEQYF	TGTGCCAGCAGCTTAGATCCCGGTAAACTCCCTTACGAGCAGTACTTC
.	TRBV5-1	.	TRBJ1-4	CASSLDSNNEKLFF	TGCGCCAGCAGCTTGGACTCGAATAATGAAAAACTGTTTTTT
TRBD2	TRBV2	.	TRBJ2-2	CASSKNGGGNTGELFF	TGTGCCAGCAGCAAAAACGGGGGGGGCAACACCGGGGAGCTGTTTTTT
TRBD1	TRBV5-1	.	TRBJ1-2	CASSLWDRLDGYTF	TGCGCCAGCAGCTTGTGGGACAGGCTGGATGGCTACACCTTC
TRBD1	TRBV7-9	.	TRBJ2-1	CASSLERGGRQNNEQFF	TGTGCCAGCAGCTTAGAACGAGGGGGCAGACAGAACAATGAGCAGTTCTTC
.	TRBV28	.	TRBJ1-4	CASRWRLFGDMSGLKDEKLFF	TGTGCCAGCCGGTGGAGGTTGTTCGGGGACATGTCCGGTCTGAAAGATGAAAAACTGTTTTTT
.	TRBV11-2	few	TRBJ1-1	CASRSLSGRNTEAFF	TGTGCCAGCAGAAGTCTAAGCGGAAGGAACACTGAAGCTTTCTTT
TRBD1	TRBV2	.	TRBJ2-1	CASHNRGRGNEQFF	TGTGCCAGCCATAACAGGGGGCGAGGGAATGAGCAGTTCTTC
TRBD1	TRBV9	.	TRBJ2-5	CASSIGTGLVQETQYF	TGTGCCAGCAGCATTGGGACAGGGCTTGTTCAAGAGACCCAGTACTTC
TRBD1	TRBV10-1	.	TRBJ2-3	CASSEVWNRGLVDTQYF	TGCGCCAGCAGTGAAGTATGGAACAGGGGGCTTGTAGATACGCAGTATTTT
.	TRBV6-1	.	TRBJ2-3	CASSGVSSLTDTQYF	TGTGCCAGCAGTGGCGTCTCTAGCCTTACAGATACGCAGTATTTT
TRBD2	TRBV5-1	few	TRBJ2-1	CASSLDITSGAYNEQFF	TGCGCCAGCAGCTTGGATATAACTAGCGGAGCCTACAATGAGCAGTTCTTC
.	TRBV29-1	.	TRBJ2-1	CSVPQGYYNEQFF	TGCAGCGTACCACAGGGTTACTACAATGAGCAGTTCTTC
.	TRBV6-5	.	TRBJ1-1	CASSYWGVTNTEAFF	TGTGCCAGCAGTTACTGGGGGGTCACCAACACTGAAGCTTTCTTT
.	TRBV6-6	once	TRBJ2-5	CASSNPHRAQETQYF	TGTGCCAGCAGTAACCCCCACAGAGCCCAAGAGACCCAGTACTTC
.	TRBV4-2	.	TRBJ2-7	CASSQEGANEQYF	TGTGCCAGCAGCCAAGAGGGGGCCAACGAGCAGTACTTC
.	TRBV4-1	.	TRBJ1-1	CASSQDPRPEGLAFF	TGCGCCAGCAGCCAAGATCCTCGGCCGGAGGGTCTAGCTTTCTTT
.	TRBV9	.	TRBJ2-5	CASSHNREEGETQYF	TGTGCCAGCAGCCACAATAGGGAAGAGGGAGAGACCCAGTACTTC
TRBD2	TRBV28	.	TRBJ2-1	CASRWGGREGRGEQFF	TGTGCCAGCAGGTGGGGTGGACGGGAGGGCCGCGGTGAGCAGTTCTTC